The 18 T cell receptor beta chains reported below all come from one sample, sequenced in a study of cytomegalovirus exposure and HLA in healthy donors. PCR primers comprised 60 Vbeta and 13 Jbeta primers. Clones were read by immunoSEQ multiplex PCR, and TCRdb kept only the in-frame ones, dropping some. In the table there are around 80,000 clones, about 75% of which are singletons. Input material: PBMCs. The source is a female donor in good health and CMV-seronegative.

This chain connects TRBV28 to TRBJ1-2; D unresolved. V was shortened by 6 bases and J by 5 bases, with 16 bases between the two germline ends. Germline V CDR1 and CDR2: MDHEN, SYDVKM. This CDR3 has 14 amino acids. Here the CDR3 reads CASRTTGIGYGYTF. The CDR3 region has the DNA TGTGCCAGCAGGACAACCGGGATCGGATATGGCTACACCTTC.

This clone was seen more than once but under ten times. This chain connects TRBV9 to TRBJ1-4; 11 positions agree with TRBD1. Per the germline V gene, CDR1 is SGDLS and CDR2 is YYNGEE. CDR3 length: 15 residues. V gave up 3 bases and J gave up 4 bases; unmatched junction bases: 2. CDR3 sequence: CASSGGQGVNEKLFF. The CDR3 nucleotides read TGTGCCAGCAGCGGGGGACAGGGGGTTAATGAAAAACTGTTTTTT.

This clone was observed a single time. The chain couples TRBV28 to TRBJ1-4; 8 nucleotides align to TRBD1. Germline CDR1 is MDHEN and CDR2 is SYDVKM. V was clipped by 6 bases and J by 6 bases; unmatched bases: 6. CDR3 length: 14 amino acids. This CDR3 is CASSSGQGHEKLFF. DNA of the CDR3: TGTGCCAGCAGCAGTGGACAGGGCCATGAAAAACTGTTTTTT.

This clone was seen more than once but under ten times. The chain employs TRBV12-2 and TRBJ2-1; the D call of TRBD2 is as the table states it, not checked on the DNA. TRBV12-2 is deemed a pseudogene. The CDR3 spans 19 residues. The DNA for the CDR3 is TGTGCAAGTCGCTTAGCCAATAAGGGACTAGCGGTATCCTACAATGAGCAGTTCTTC. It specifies CASRLANKGLAVSYNEQFF.

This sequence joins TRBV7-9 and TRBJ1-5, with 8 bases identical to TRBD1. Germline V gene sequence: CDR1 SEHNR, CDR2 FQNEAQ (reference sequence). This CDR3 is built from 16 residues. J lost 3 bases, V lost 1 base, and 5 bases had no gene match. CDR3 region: CASSLGQGRNNQPQHF. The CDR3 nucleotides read TGTGCCAGCAGCTTAGGACAGGGGCGAAACAATCAGCCCCAGCATTTT.

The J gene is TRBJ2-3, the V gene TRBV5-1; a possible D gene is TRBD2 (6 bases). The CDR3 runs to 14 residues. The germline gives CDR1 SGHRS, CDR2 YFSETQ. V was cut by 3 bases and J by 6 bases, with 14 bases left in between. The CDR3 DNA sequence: TGCGCCAGCAGCTCAACTGCGGGGTCCGATACGCAGTATTTT. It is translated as CASSSTAGSDTQYF.

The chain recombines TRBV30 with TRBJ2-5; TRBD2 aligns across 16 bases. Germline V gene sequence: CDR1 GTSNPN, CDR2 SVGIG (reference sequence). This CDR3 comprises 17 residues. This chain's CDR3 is CDSVPGTSGGAWETQYF. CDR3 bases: TGTGACTCGGTGCCTGGGACTAGCGGGGGGGCGTGGGAGACCCAGTACTTC.

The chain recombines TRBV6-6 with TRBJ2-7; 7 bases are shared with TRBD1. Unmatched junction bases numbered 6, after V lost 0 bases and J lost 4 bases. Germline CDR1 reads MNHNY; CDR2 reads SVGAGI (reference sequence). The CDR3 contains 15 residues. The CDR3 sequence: CASSYSVTGEYEQYF. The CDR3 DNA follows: TGTGCCAGCAGTTACTCAGTAACAGGGGAGTACGAGCAGTACTTC.

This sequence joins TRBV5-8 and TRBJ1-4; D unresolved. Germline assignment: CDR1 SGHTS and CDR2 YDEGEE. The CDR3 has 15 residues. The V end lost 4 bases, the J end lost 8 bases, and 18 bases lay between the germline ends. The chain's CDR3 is CASSPRGNQNEKLFF. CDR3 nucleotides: TGTGCCAGCAGCCCCCGCGGGAATCAGAACGAAAAACTGTTTTTT. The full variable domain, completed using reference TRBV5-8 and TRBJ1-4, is EAGVTQSPTHLIKTRGQQATLRCSPISGHTSVYWYQQALGLGLQFLLWYDEGEERNRGNFPPRFSGRQFPNYSSELNVNALELEDSALYLCASSPRGNQNEKLFFGSGTQLSVL.

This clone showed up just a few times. The DNA for the CDR3 is TGTGCCAGCAGTTATAACTTGAACACTGAAGCTTTCTTT. Its protein is CASSYNLNTEAFF. The rearrangement joins TRBV6-5 to TRBJ1-1, with D unresolved. Trimming stripped 3 bases from V and 0 bases from J, with 5 bases between. Germline V gene sequence: CDR1 MNHEY, CDR2 SVGAGI. The length of the CDR3 is 13 residues.

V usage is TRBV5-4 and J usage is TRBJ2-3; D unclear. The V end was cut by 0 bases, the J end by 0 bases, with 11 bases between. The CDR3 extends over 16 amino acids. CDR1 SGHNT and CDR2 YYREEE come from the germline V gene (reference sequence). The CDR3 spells CASSLAGEISTDTQYF. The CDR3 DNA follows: TGTGCCAGCAGCTTGGCCGGAGAGATAAGCACAGATACGCAGTATTTT. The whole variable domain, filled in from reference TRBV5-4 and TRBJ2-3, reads ETGVTQSPTHLIKTRGQQVTLRCSSQSGHNTVSWYQQALGQGPQFIFQYYREEENGRGNFPPRFSGLQFPNYSSELNVNALELDDSALYLCASSLAGEISTDTQYFGPGTRLTVL.

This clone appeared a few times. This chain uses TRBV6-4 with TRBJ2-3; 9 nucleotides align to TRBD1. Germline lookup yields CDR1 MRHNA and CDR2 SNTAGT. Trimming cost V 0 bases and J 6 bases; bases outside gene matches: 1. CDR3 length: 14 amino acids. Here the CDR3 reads CASSDSTGGDTQYF. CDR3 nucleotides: TGTGCCAGCAGTGACTCGACAGGGGGGGATACGCAGTATTTT.

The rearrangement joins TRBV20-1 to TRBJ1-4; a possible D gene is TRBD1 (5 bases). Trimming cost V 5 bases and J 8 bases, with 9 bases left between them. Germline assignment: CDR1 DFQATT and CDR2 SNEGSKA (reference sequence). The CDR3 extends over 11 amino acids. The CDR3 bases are TGCAGTGCTTTAAGGGGCGAAAAACTGTTTTTT. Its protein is CSALRGEKLFF.

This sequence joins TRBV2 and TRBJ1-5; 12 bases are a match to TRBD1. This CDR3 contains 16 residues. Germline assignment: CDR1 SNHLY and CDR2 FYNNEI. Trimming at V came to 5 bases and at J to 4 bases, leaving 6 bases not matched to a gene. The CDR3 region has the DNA TGTGCCAGCAGTCGGGGACAGGGGGCCGTTAATCAGCCCCAGCATTTT. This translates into CASSRGQGAVNQPQHF.

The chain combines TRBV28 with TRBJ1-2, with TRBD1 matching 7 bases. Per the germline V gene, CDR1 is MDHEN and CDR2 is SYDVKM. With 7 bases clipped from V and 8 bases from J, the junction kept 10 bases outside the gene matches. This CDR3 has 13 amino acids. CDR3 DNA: TGTGCCAGCAACTATGAGGGGGCGCAGGGCTACACCTTC. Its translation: CASNYEGAQGYTF.

The CDR3 coding sequence is TGCAGCGTTGAAATTGGCGGGGAAATGAACACTGAAGCTTTCTTT. This gives the protein CSVEIGGEMNTEAFF. The chain is built from TRBV29-1 and TRBJ1-1; no firm D call. Germline V CDR1 and CDR2: SQVTM, ANQGSEA. This CDR3 spans 15 amino acids. V gave up 2 bases and J gave up 0 bases, with 13 bases separating them.

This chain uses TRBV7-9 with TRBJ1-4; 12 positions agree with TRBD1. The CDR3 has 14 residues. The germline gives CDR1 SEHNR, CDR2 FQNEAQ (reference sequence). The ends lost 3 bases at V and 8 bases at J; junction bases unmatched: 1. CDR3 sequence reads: CASSLGTGGEKLFF. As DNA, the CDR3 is TGTGCCAGCAGCTTGGGGACAGGGGGCGAAAAACTGTTTTTT.

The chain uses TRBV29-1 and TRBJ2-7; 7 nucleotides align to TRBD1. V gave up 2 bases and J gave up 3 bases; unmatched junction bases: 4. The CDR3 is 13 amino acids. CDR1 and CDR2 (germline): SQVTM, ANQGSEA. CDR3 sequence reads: CSVEWQGVYEQYF. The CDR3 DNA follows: TGCAGCGTTGAATGGCAGGGGGTCTACGAGCAGTACTTC.